This T cell receptor beta chain was identified in a study of CXCR3-negative and CXCR3-positive naive CD8 T cells (dated by TCRdb to between 2017 and 2020). General notes on the study: In total, about 150 million TRB reads were obtained, or roughly 1.5 +/- 0.3 million reads per library. Data from 11 donors, pooled across two independent experiments, went into the diversity and physicochemical repertoire analyses. TRBV-TRBJ cluster analysis included naive subsets from several donors and memory cells from 3 donors.

On the study overall, not on this receptor specifically: Because CXCR3 expression was partially decreased after cryopreservation, freshly isolated PBMCs were used for most assays. Comparably high repertoire diversity was found in both naive subsets, whereas much lower repertoire diversity was found in memory CD8+ T cells. Because surface CD5, which has been linked to self-reactivity in mice, was comparable between naive subsets, TCR interaction strength was also inferred from TRB CDR3 physicochemical properties. TRB CDR3s from CXCR3-positive naive cells showed higher hydrophobicity (lower Kidera factor 4), lower energy, and higher strength and volume indices than CXCR3-negative naive cells. Within the same donor, TRBV-TRBJ usage looked similar between naive CXCR3-negative and CXCR3-positive cells, but memory cells had distinct patterns.

The sequencer was a NextSeq 550. The Human TCR Profiling Kit (MiLaboratory) was used to prepare UMI-labeled 5' RACE TRB cDNA libraries. The full amount of extracted RNA was used for cDNA synthesis, and the full amount of resulting cDNA was used for PCR amplification. The libraries were made side by side, with each library going through the same number of PCR cycles. From the authors' description of their analysis: MIGEC and MiXCR extracted about 50,000 +/- 10,000 unique UMI-labeled TRB cDNA molecules per library, requiring at least two reads per UMI. On average, each library contained approximately 40,000 +/- 10,000 functional in-frame TRB CDR3 nucleotide clonotypes without stop codons. After downsampling to 5000 UMI-labeled TRB molecules per sample, diversity metrics such as normalized Shannon-Wiener and Chao1 were calculated in VDJtools. VDJtools was used to calculate clonotype-size-weighted physicochemical properties of the central five CDR3 residues, namely interaction energy, strength, volume and Kidera factor 4. TCRdb reprocessed the reads and provides one entry for every CDR3 protein sequence; no DNA is given. TCRdb assigned the V and J calls; the authors' analysis was not used. The sample table on file contains 100,000 or so distinct CDR3 sequences. The ten largest make up about 0.34% of the sample.

Points on this clonotype: Its target antigen remains unknown.

For each CD8+ T cell subset, flow sorting was done in triplicate, and roughly 320,000 cells per subset went directly into RLT lysis buffer. To keep memory contaminants out, a stringent definition of naive CD8+ T cells was applied: CD45RO-CCR7+CD27+CD95-. Peripheral blood mononuclear cells were isolated from buffy coats by standard density gradient centrifugation. A FACSAria III was used to flow-sort naive CXCR3-negative and CXCR3-positive CD8+ T cells. An RNeasy Mini Kit was used to extract total RNA from the sorted cells. The specimen sequenced was naive CXCR3+ CD8+ T cells from blood. Per the publication, the cell subset or site label means: CD45RO-CCR7+CD27+CD95- naive CD8+ T cells expressing CXCR3 (TNR3+). This sequence originates from a human donor in good health. Some clones in this sample may be carry-over from other donors' samples.

The CDR3: CAISEPSGTYEQYF. Recombination joined TRBV10-3 with TRBJ2-7. As encoded in the germline V gene, CDR1 is ENHRY while CDR2 is SYGVKD. From the cysteine up to the phenylalanine, the CDR3 has a length of 14 residues. No DNA is recorded.